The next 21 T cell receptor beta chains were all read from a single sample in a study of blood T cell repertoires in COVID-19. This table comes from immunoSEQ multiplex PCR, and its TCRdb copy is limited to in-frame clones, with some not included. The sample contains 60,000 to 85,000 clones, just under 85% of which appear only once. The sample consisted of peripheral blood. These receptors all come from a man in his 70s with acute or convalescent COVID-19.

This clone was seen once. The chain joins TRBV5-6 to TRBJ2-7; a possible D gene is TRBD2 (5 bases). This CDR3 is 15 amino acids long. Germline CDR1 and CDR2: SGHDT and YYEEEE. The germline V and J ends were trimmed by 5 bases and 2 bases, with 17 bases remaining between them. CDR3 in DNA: TGTGCCAGCAGTTTACCGGGAACTAGGACCTACGAGCAGTACTTC. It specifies CASSLPGTRTYEQYF.

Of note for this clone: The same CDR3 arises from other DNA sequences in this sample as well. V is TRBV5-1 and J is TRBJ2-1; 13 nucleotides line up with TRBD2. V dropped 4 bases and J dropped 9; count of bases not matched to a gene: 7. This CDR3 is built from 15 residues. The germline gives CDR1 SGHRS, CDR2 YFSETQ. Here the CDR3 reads CASSPLAGGPGEQFF. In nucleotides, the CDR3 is TGCGCCAGCAGCCCACTAGCGGGGGGGCCGGGTGAGCAGTTCTTC.

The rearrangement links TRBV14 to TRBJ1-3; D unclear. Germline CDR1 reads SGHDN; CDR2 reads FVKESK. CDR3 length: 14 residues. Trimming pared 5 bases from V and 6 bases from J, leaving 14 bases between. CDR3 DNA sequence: TGTGCCAGCAGCTCCACTACACGCCAAAACACCATATATTTT. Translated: CASSSTTRQNTIYF.

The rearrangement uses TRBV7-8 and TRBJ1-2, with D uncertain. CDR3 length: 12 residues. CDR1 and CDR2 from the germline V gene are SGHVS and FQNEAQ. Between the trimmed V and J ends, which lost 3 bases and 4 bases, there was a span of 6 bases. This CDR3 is CASSFGGYGYTF. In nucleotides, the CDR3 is TGTGCCAGCAGCTTTGGCGGCTATGGCTACACCTTC.

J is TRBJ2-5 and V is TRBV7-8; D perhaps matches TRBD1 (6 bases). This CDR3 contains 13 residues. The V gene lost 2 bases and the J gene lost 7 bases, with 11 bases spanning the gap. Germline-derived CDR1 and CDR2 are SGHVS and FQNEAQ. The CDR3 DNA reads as TGTGCCAGCAGCTTACCAGCACAGGGGACCCAGTACTTC. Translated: CASSLPAQGTQYF.

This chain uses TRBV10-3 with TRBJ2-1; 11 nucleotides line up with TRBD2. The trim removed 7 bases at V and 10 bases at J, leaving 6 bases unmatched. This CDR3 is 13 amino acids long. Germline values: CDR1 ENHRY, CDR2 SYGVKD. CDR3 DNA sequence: TGTGCCATCATGCTAGCGGGAGGTGGGGAGCAGTTCTTC. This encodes CAIMLAGGGEQFF.

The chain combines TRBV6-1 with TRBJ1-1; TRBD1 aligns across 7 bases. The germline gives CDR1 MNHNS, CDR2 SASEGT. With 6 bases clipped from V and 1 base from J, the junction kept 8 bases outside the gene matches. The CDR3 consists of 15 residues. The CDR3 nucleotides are TGTGCCAGCAGCCAGACGACAGGGCCGAACACTGAAGCTTTCTTT. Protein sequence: CASSQTTGPNTEAFF.

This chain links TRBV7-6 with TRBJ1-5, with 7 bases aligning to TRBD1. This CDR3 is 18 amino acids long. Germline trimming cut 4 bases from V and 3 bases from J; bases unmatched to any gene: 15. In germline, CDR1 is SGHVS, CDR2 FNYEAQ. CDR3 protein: CASSSLRRAGGSNQPQHF. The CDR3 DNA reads TGTGCCAGCAGCTCCCTGCGCCGGGCAGGGGGTTCCAATCAGCCCCAGCATTTT. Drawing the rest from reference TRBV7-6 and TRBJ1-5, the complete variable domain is GAGVSQSPRYKVTKRGQDVALRCDPISGHVSLYWYRQALGQGPEFLTYFNYEAQQDKSGLPNDRFSAERPEGSISTLTIQRTEQRDSAMYRCASSSLRRAGGSNQPQHFGDGTRLSIL.

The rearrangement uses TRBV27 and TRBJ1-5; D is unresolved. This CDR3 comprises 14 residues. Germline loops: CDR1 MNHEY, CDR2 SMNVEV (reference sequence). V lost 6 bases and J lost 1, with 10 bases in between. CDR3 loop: CASSLDLSNQPQHF. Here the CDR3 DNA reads TGTGCCAGCAGCCTAGATCTCAGCAATCAGCCCCAGCATTTT.

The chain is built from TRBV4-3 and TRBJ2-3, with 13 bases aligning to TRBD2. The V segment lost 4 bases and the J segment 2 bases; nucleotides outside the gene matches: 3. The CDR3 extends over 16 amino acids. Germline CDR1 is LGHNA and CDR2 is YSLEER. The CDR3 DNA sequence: TGCGCCAGCAGCCCGGGACTAGCGGGGATCACAGATACGCAGTATTTT. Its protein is CASSPGLAGITDTQYF.

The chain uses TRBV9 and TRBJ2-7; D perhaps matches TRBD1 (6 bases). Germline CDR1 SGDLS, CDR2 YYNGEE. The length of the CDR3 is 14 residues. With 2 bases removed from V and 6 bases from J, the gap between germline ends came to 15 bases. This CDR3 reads CASSVVPLGGEQYF. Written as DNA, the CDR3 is TGTGCCAGCAGCGTCGTCCCTTTAGGGGGCGAGCAGTACTTC.

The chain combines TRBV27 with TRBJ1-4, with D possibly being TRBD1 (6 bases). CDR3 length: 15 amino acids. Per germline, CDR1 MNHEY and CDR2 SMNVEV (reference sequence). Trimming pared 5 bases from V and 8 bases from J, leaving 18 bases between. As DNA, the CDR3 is TGTGCCAGCAGTGCTGTGGGGGCGGTAGGGGAAAAACTGTTTTTT. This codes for CASSAVGAVGEKLFF.

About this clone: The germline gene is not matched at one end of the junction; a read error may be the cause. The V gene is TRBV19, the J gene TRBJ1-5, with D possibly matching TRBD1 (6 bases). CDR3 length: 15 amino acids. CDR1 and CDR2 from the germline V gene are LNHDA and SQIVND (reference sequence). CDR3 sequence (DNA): TGTGCCAGTACTGGGGGCCGCGCAGTGAATCAGTCCCAGCATTTT. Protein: CASTGGRAVNQSQHF.

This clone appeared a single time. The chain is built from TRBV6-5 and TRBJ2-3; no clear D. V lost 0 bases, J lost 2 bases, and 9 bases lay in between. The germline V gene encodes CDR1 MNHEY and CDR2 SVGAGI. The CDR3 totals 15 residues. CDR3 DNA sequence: TGTGCCAGCAGTTACTCGGGCCGAGACACAGATACGCAGTATTTT. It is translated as CASSYSGRDTDTQYF.

The CDR3 loop reads CASSQRGAGPEAFF. CDR3 sequence (DNA): TGTGCCAGCAGCCAACGAGGCGCGGGTCCTGAAGCTTTCTTT. The V gene is TRBV3-1 (or the pseudogene TRBV3-2), the J gene TRBJ1-1; D remains ambiguous. This CDR3 is 14 amino acids long. CDR1 and CDR2 (germline): LGHDT, YNNKEL (reference sequence). V lost 2 bases to trimming and J lost 6 bases, with 13 bases between them.

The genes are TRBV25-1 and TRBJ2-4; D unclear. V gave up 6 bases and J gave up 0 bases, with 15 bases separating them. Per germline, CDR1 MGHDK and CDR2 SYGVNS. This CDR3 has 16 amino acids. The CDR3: CASSYGSSLAKNIQYF. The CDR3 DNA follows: TGTGCCAGCAGCTATGGTAGTTCTCTAGCCAAAAACATTCAGTACTTC. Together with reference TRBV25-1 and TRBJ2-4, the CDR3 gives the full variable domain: EADIYQTPRYLVIGTGKKITLECSQTMGHDKMYWYQQDPGMELHLIHYSYGVNSTEKGDLSSESTVSRIRTEHFPLTLESARPSHTSQYLCASSYGSSLAKNIQYFGAGTRLSVL.

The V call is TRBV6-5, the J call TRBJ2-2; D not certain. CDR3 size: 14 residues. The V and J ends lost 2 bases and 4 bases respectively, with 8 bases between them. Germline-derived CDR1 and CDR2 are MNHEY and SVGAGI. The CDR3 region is CASSYVAATGELFF. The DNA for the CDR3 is TGTGCCAGCAGTTACGTGGCTGCCACCGGGGAGCTGTTTTTT.

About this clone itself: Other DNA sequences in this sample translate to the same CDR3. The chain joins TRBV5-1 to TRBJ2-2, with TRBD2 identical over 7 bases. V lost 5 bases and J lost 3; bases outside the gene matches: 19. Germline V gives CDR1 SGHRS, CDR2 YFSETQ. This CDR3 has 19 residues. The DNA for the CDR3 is TGCGCCAGCAGTTTCGCCTCCGGGAGGACCCGGCGATACACCGGGGAGCTGTTTTTT. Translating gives CASSFASGRTRRYTGELFF.

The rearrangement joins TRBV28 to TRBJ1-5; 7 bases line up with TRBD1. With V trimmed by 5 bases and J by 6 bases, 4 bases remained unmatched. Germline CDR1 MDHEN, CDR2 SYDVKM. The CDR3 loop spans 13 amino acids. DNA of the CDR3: TGTGCCAGCAGTGACAGGGCGGGTCAGCCCCAGCATTTT. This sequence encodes CASSDRAGQPQHF.

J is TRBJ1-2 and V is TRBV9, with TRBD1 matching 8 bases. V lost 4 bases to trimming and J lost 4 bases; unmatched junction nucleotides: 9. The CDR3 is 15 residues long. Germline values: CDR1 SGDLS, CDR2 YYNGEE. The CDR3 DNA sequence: TGTGCCAGCAGCACCCGGACAGGGAGGTCCTATGGCTACACCTTC. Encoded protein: CASSTRTGRSYGYTF.

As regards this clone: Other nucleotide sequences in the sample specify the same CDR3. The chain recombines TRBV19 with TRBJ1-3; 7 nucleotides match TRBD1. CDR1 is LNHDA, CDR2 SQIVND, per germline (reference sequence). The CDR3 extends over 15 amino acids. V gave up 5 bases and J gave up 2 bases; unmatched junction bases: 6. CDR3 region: CASSFRQGAGNTIYF. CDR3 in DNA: TGTGCCAGTAGTTTTAGACAGGGAGCTGGAAACACCATATATTTT.